A single sample is the source of the 2 T cell receptor beta chains below, sequenced in a study of cytomegalovirus exposure and HLA in healthy donors. The method was immunoSEQ multiplex PCR; TCRdb's version includes in-frame clones alone and lacks a portion of them. This table has under 200,000 clones, roughly 90% appearing once. The sequenced sample was PBMCs. These receptors came from a man aged 18 to 29 in good health and CMV-seropositive.

J is TRBJ1-3 and V is TRBV29-1; weak D call: TRBD1 (5 bases). The CDR3 is 13 residues long. Between the trimmed V and J ends, which lost 6 bases and 0 bases, there was a span of 9 bases. CDR1 and CDR2 (germline): SQVTM, ANQGSEA. The CDR3 DNA follows: TGCAGCGTGGGACTGCGCTCTGGAAACACCATATATTTT. It encodes CSVGLRSGNTIYF.

The chain uses TRBV27 and TRBJ2-2; 7 nucleotides match TRBD2. CDR3 size: 17 residues. The germline V gene encodes CDR1 MNHEY and CDR2 SMNVEV (reference sequence). Losses at the gene ends were 0 bases for V and 11 bases for J; bases not matched to a gene: 15. CDR3 sequence: CASSLSDIGAGVGELFF. For the CDR3, the DNA is TGTGCCAGCAGTTTATCGGACATCGGGGCGGGAGTGGGAGAGCTGTTTTTT.